Below are 9 T cell receptor beta chains sequenced from a single sample in a study of blood T cells in healthy people across ages. The second PCR ran about 6 to 12 cycles with a sample-barcoded 5' primer and J-beta primers. TCRdb redid the calling of the 5' RACE reads with MiXCR, one entry per CDR3 protein. The table lists fewer than 1.5 million distinct CDR3 sequences, around two fifths of them singletons. Source material: blood. These receptors all come from a woman aged 18-30 years in good health.

This clonotype showed up just a few times. The rearrangement joins TRBV4-1 to TRBJ2-1, with D possibly TRBD1 on 5 matching bases. The CDR3 contains 17 residues. The V gene's germline CDR1 is MGHRA and CDR2 YSYEKL. The V and J ends lost 4 bases and 0 bases respectively, with 16 bases between them. For the CDR3, the DNA is TGCGCCAGCAGCCTCTTTTGGGGCGCGAGCTCCTACAATGAGCAGTTCTTC. Protein product: CASSLFWGASSYNEQFF.

This clonotype was seen just once. The chain recombines TRBV11-2 with TRBJ2-6; 7 bases align to TRBD1. Germline CDR1 is SGHAT and CDR2 is FQNNGV. After removal of 5 bases from V and 0 bases from J, the junction contained 10 bases not matched to a gene. This CDR3 comprises 18 residues. In nucleotides, the CDR3 is TGTGCCAGCAGCCAACCGGGACAGACCTACTCTGGGGCCAACGTCCTGACTTTC. Translating it yields CASSQPGQTYSGANVLTF.

This clonotype occurred once. At one end the junction does not follow the germline gene, possibly because of a read error. The chain uses TRBV10-2 and TRBJ1-1; weak D call: TRBD1 (5 bases). CDR1 is WSHSY, CDR2 SAAADI, per germline. The CDR3 extends over 12 amino acids. CDR3 region: CASTQGNAEAFF. The CDR3 nucleotides are TGCGCTAGCACCCAGGGTAACGCTGAAGCTTTCTTT.

The chain recombines TRBV5-1 with TRBJ1-1; TRBD1 matches at 7 bases. Germline assignment: CDR1 SGHRS and CDR2 YFSETQ. V lost 0 bases to trimming and J lost 5 bases; unmatched junction nucleotides: 7. The CDR3 has 15 amino acids. DNA of the CDR3: TGCGCCAGCAGCTTGGCCACAGGGGTGAGAACTGAAGCTTTCTTT. Residues: CASSLATGVRTEAFF.

The chain has TRBV7-9 and TRBJ2-7; 11 nucleotides match TRBD1. J gave up 9 bases and V 6 bases, and 13 bases lay outside the gene matches. This CDR3 is built from 15 residues. Germline lookup yields CDR1 SEHNR and CDR2 FQNEAQ (reference sequence). CDR3 loop: CASSSTEGQGAAQYF. The CDR3 DNA reads as TGTGCCAGCAGTTCTACAGAAGGACAGGGGGCGGCGCAGTACTTC.

This clonotype was found a few times. V is TRBV20-1 and J is TRBJ2-7; 10 nucleotides align to TRBD2. With V trimmed by 0 bases and J by 4 bases, 9 bases remained unmatched. This CDR3 spans 16 amino acids. Germline-derived CDR1 and CDR2 are DFQATT and SNEGSKA (reference sequence). The CDR3 bases are TGCAGTGCTAGAGATCCGTCCAGGACTAGCGGATACGAGCAGTACTTC. This translates into CSARDPSRTSGYEQYF.

V and J are TRBV27 and TRBJ1-1, with D possibly TRBD1 on 6 matching bases. The CDR3 is 16 residues long. From germline, CDR1 is MNHEY and CDR2 SMNVEV (reference sequence). V dropped 5 bases and J dropped 4 bases, with 20 bases sitting between them. CDR3 in amino acids: CASSETGTGRGTEAFF. CDR3 nucleotides: TGTGCCAGCAGTGAAACCGGGACCGGCAGGGGCACTGAAGCTTTCTTT.

This clonotype was recorded once. V and J are TRBV9 and TRBJ2-7; possibly TRBD2 for D (6 bases). This CDR3 region has 15 residues. Germline V CDR1 and CDR2: SGDLS, YYNGEE. Trimming shortened V by 4 bases and J by 1 base, and 15 bases separated the two germline ends. The CDR3, as DNA: TGTGCCAGCAGCAGCTGGGGGGATAGATCCTACGAGCAGTACTTC. It encodes CASSSWGDRSYEQYF.

The chain uses TRBV12-3 or TRBV12-4 and TRBJ1-2; TRBD1 might be the D (6 bases). The CDR3 runs to 13 residues. V was cut by 6 bases and J by 8 bases, with 16 bases left in between. The CDR3 loop is CASRKDRVYGYTF. CDR3 nucleotide sequence: TGTGCCAGCAGGAAGGACAGAGTTTACGGCTACACCTTC.